The rows below give T cell receptor beta chains drawn from one sample of a study of T cell changes during pregnancy in multiple sclerosis. Only in-frame clones appear in the TCRdb table, and some are missing; sequencing was by immunoSEQ multiplex PCR. The sample holds 35,000 to 40,000 clones, 88% seen once. This specimen was CD4+ T cells from peripheral blood mononuclear cells, taken before pregnancy. The receptors were sampled from a female donor with multiple sclerosis, enrolled in a pregnancy study. Each CDR3 is given without its conserved first and last residue. Each record gives: V gene, clone size, J gene, CDR3 length, CDR3 protein. Clone sizes are given selectively: once, few, many, or a class where the clone is expanded.

TRBV5-4	NA	TRBJ2-1	13	ASSRTSGRANEQF
TRBV16	NA	TRBJ1-1	11	ASSTTRNTEAF
TRBV7-9	NA	TRBJ2-3	13	ASSTLAGAVDTQY
TRBV10-1	few	TRBJ2-7	12	ASRAGPSGSEQY
TRBV11-2	few	TRBJ2-7	11	ASSLLDSYEQY
TRBV10-3	NA	TRBJ2-1	10	AISDAGNEQF
TRBV14	NA	TRBJ1-3	15	ASSHASTVASGNTIY
TRBV6-5	NA	TRBJ2-7	11	ASKTGETYEQY
TRBV15	NA	TRBJ2-1	10	ATSRVSGEQF
TRBV2	NA	TRBJ2-5	11	ASRTRPGETQY
TRBV5-1	NA	TRBJ1-1	13	ASSPIQKTNTEAF
TRBV5-7	few	TRBJ1-1	14	ASSLELGGFNFEAF
TRBV28	NA	TRBJ1-1	14	ASSFGTGALNTEAF
TRBV4-3	medium-sized	TRBJ2-1	12	ASSQAGGYNEQF
TRBV7-2	few	TRBJ1-1	11	ASSLIRGTEAF
TRBV10-1	NA	TRBJ2-1	11	ASSGGTSGVQF
TRBV18	NA	TRBJ2-3	14	ASSPPGLAGGDTQY
TRBV7-2	few	TRBJ1-5	12	ASSYGTGAQPQH
TRBV7-3	NA	TRBJ2-2	14	ASSTGLARNTGELF
TRBV30	NA	TRBJ1-5	11	AWKGQGVQPQH
TRBV5-1	NA	TRBJ1-2	11	ASSGGGTGGYT
TRBV7-9	NA	TRBJ2-5	15	ASSLERGSGTQETQY
TRBV9	NA	TRBJ2-5	13	ASSTRDSVQETQY
TRBV2	NA	TRBJ1-2	10	ASSGTGPGYT
TRBV2	NA	TRBJ2-7	12	ATWEGLASYEQY
TRBV9	NA	TRBJ2-1	11	ASSVGPGSEQF
TRBV7-8	NA	TRBJ2-1	10	ASSLEDLAQF
TRBV5-1	NA	TRBJ1-2	13	ASRTAPGQRNGYT
TRBV10-3	NA	TRBJ2-4	12	AISPGEAKNIQY
TRBV27	NA	TRBJ1-2	11	ASSPTGNYGYT
TRBV11-2	NA	TRBJ2-7	14	ASSLDWEGGSYEQY
TRBV10-3	NA	TRBJ1-2	10	AINQGDYGYT
TRBV5-1	NA	TRBJ2-5	13	ASHGGAVRGETQY